Ten or more counts support the clone carrying this TCR beta chain. This specimen belongs to a study of T-cell reconstitution after alpha-beta-depleted transplantation in children. Unique molecular identifiers were incorporated into the prepared TCRbeta library. TCRdb reanalysed the PCR reads using MiXCR and keeps one entry per CDR3 protein. The profile shows some 640,000 distinct CDR3 sequences, 16% of them singletons. The CDR3 runs 13 residues. V was clipped by 2 bases and J by 4 bases; unmatched bases: 1. Germline V gives CDR1 SQVTM, CDR2 ANQGSEA. This receptor was taken from a human donor who donated a stem cell graft to a child with acute myeloid leukemia. The chain carries TRBV29-1 and TRBJ2-1; TRBD2 matches 8 bases. Here the sequenced sample was PBMCs from the stem cell graft donor, taken from the stem cell graft. The CDR3 reads CSVELAGYNEQFF. Written as DNA, the CDR3 is TGCAGCGTTGAACTAGCGGGTTACAATGAGCAGTTCTTC.